This T cell receptor beta chain was observed in a study of blood T cell repertoires in COVID-19. Germline CDR1 SNHLY, CDR2 FYNNEI. Trimming took 5 bases from V and 7 from J, leaving 11 bases between them. The CDR3 runs to 13 residues. Some clones are missing from TCRdb's copy, which holds only in-frame ones; the method was immunoSEQ multiplex PCR. The sample lists about 440,000 clones; 85% to 90% were seen once. Sequenced material: peripheral blood. The clonotype comes from a woman in her thirties with acute or convalescent COVID-19. V and J are TRBV2 and TRBJ2-2; D is undetermined. The chain's CDR3 is CASSSREDGELFF. In DNA, the CDR3 is TGTGCCAGCAGTTCCCGCGAGGACGGGGAGCTGTTTTTT.